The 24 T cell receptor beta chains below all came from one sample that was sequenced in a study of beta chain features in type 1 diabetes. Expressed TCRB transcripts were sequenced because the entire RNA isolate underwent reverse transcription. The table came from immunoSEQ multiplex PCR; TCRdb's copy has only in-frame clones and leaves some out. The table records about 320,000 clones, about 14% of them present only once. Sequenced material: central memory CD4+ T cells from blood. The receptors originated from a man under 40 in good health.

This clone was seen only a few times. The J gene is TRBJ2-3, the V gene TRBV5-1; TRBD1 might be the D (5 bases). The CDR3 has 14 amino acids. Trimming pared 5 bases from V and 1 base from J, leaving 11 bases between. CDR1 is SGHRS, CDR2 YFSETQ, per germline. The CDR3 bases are TGCGCCAGCAGGTGGGGCCAGGGCACAGATACGCAGTATTTT. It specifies CASRWGQGTDTQYF.

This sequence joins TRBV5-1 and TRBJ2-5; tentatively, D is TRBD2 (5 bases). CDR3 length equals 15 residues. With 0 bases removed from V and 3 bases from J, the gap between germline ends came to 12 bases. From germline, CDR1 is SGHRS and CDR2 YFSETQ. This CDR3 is CASSLAGVAKETQYF. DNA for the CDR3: TGCGCCAGCAGCTTGGCTGGGGTAGCGAAAGAGACCCAGTACTTC.

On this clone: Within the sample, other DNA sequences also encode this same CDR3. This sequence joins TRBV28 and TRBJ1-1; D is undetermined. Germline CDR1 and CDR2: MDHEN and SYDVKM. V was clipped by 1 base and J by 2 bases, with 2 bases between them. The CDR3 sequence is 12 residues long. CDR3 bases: TGTGCCAGCAGTTTATTAAACACTGAAGCTTTCTTT. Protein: CASSLLNTEAFF. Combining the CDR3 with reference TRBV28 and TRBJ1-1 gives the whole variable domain DVKVTQSSRYLVKRTGEKVFLECVQDMDHENMFWYRQDPGLGLRLIYFSYDVKMKEKGDIPEGYSVSREKKERFSLILESASTNQTSMYLCASSLLNTEAFFGQGTRLTVV.

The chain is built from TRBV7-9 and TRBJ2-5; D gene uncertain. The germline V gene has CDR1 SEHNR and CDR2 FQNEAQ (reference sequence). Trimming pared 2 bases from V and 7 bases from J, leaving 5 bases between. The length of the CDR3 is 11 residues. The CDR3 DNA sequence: TGTGCCAGCAGCTTACAGCGGACCCAGTACTTC. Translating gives CASSLQRTQYF.

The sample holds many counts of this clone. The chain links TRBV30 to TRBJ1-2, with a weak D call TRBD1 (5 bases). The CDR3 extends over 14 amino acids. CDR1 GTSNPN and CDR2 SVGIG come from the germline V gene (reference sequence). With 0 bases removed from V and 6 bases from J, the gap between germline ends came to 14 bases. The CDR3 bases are TGTGCCTGGAGTGTTGGTCTCCCAGGGCATGGCTACACCTTC. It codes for CAWSVGLPGHGYTF.

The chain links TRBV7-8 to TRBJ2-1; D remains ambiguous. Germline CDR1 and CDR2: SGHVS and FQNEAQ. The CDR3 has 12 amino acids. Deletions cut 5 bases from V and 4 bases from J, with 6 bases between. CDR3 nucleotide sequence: TGTGCCAGCAGCCCACGATACAATGAGCAGTTCTTC. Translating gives CASSPRYNEQFF.

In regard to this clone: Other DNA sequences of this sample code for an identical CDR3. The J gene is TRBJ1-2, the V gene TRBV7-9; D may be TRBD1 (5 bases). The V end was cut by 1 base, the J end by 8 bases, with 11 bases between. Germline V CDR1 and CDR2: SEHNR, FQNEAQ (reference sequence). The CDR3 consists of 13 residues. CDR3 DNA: TGTGCCAGCAGCTTAGTGAAGGGGAGAGGCTACACCTTC. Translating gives CASSLVKGRGYTF.

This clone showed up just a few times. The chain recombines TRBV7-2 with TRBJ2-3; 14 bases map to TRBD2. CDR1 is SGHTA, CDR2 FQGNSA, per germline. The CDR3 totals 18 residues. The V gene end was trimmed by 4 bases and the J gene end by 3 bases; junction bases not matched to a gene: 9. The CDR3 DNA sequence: TGTGCCAGCAGCTCTGGGACTAGCGGGAGAGAAGCGACAGATACGCAGTATTTT. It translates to CASSSGTSGREATDTQYF. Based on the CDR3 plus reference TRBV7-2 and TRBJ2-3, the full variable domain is GAGVSQSPSNKVTEKGKDVELRCDPISGHTALYWYRQSLGQGLEFLIYFQGNSAPDKSGLPSDRFSAERTGGSVSTLTIQRTQQEDSAVYLCASSSGTSGREATDTQYFGPGTRLTVL.

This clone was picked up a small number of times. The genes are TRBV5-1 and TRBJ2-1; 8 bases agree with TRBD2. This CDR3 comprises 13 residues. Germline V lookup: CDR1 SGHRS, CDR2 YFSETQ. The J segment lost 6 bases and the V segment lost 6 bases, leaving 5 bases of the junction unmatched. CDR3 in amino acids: CASKGLASNEQFF. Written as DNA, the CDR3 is TGCGCCAGCAAAGGACTAGCCTCCAATGAGCAGTTCTTC.

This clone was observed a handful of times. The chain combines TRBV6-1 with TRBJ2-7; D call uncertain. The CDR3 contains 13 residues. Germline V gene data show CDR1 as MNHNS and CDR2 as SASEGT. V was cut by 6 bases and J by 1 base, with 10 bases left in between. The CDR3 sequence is CASSRRESYEQYV. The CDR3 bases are TGTGCCAGCAGCCGCAGAGAGTCCTACGAGCAGTACGTC.

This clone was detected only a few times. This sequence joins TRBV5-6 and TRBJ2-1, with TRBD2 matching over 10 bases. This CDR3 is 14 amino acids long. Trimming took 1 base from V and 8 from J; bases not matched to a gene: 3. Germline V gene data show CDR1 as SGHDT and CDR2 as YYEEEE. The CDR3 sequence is CASSLHSGRDEQFF. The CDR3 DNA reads TGTGCCAGCAGCTTGCACAGCGGGAGGGATGAGCAGTTCTTC.

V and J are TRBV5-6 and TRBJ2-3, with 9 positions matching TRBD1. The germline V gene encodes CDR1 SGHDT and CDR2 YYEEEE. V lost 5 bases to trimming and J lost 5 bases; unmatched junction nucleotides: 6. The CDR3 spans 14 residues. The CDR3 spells CASSPGTGLDTQYF. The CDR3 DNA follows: TGTGCCAGCAGTCCTGGGACAGGGTTAGATACGCAGTATTTT.

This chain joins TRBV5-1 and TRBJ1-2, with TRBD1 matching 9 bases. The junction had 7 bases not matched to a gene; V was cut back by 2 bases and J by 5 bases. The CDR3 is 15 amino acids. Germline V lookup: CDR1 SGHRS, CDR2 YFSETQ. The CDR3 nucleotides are TGCGCCAGCAGCTTCGGAGGGACAGGGCATTATGGCTACACCTTC. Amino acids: CASSFGGTGHYGYTF.

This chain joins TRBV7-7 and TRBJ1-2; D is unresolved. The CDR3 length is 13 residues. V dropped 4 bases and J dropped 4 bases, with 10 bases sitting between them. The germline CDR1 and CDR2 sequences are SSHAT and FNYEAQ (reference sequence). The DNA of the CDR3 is TGTGCCAGCAGCTCCCACAGAAGCTATGGCTACACCTTC. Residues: CASSSHRSYGYTF.

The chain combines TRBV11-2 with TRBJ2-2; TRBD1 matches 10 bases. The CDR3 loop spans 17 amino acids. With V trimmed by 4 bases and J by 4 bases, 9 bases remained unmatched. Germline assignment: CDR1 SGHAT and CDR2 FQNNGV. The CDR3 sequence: CASSYQTGGLVTGELFF. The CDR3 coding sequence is TGTGCCAGCAGCTACCAGACAGGGGGCTTAGTCACCGGGGAGCTGTTTTTT.

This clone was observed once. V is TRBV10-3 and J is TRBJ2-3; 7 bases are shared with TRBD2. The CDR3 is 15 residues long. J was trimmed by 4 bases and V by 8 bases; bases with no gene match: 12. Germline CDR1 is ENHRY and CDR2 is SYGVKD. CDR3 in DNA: TGTGCCATCCAGGGAGGGACGGGGTGGTCAGATACGCAGTATTTT. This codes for CAIQGGTGWSDTQYF.

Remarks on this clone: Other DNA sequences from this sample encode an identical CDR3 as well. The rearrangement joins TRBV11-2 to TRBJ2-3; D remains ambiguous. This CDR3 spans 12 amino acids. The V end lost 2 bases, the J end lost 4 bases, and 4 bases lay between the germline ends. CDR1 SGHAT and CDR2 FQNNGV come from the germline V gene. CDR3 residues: CASSLRADTQYF. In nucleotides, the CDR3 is TGTGCCAGCAGCTTAAGGGCAGATACGCAGTATTTT.

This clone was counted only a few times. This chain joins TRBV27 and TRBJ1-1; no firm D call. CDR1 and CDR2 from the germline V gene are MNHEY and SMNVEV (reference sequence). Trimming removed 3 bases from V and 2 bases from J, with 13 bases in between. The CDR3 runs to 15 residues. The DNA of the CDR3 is TGTGCCAGCAGTTTTAGTGGACGTAGAAACACTGAAGCTTTCTTT. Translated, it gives CASSFSGRRNTEAFF.

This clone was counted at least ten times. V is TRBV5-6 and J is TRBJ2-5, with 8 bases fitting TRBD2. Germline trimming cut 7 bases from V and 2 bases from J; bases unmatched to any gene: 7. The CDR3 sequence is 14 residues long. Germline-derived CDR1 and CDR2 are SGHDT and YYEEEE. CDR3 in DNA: TGTGCCAGCCAGCTAGCGGGCCCTCAAGAGACCCAGTACTTC. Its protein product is CASQLAGPQETQYF.

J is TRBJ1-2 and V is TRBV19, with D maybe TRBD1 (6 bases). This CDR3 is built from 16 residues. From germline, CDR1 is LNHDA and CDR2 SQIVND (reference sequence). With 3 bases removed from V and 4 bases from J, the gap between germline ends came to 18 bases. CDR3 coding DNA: TGTGCCAGTAGTATGGGTTCGGGGGGGGCCGTCTATGGCTACACCTTC. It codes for CASSMGSGGAVYGYTF.

In nucleotides, the CDR3 is TGCGCCAGCAGCCCGGGGGGGGCGGCCTACGAGCAGTACTTC. The encoded protein is CASSPGGAAYEQYF. The gene calls are TRBV4-3 and TRBJ2-7; 8 bases agree with TRBD2. The V and J ends lost 4 bases and 2 bases, in that order; junction bases with no gene match: 4. This CDR3 is built from 14 residues. Germline-derived CDR1 and CDR2 are LGHNA and YSLEER.

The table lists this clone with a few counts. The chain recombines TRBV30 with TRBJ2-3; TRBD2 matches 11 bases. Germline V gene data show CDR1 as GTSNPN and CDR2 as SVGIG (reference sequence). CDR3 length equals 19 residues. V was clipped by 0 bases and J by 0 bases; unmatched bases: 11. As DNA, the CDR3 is TGTGCCTGGAGTGTAGGGTTAGCGGGAGGGCCCATAAGCACAGATACGCAGTATTTT. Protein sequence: CAWSVGLAGGPISTDTQYF.

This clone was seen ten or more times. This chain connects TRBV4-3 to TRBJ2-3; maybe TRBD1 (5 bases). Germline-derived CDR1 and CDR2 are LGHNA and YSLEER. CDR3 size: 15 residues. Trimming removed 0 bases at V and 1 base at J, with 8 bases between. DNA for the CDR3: TGCGCCAGCAGCCAAGATTGGGGCGGCACAGATACGCAGTATTTT. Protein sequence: CASSQDWGGTDTQYF.

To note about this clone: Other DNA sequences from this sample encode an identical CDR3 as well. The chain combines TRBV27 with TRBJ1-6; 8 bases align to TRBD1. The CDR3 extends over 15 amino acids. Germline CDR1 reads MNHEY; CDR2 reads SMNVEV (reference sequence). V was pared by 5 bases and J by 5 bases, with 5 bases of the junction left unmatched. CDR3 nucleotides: TGTGCCAGCAGTCTCCGACAGGGGAATAATTCACCCCTCCACTTT. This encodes CASSLRQGNNSPLHF.